This section outlines one TCR beta chain sequence together with its context. Its antigen is not known. The data were taken from a study of response to subunit inactivated influenza vaccine. CDR3 length: 12 amino acids. CDR1 and CDR2 from the germline V gene are DFQATT and SNEGSKA (reference sequence). Trimming left V 1 base short and J 7 bases short, with 10 bases between. TCRdb analysed the RT-PCR reads with MiXCR anew, one entry per CDR3 protein. The sample consists of under 200,000 distinct CDR3 sequences, approximately 10% of them appearing once. Study-level results: Each seasonal influenza vaccination recruits few new T cells, the authors suggested.

Source: non-naive T cells sorted from PBMCs, taken 45 days after vaccination. This clonotype originated in a man aged 45 to 65 who received an inactivated influenza vaccine. The chain carries TRBV20-1 and TRBJ2-5; D not resolved. The CDR3 reads CSARADLGTQYF. In DNA form, the CDR3 reads TGCAGTGCTAGAGCCGACCTTGGGACCCAGTACTTC.